The T cell receptor (beta chain) described here comes from a study of T cell responses to AZD1222 COVID-19 vaccine. Study outcomes and limitations: Seropositive status at baseline applied to only five to seven AZD1222 recipients. Spike-specific TCR breadth rose after two AZD1222 doses, and depth rose as well. Donors were chiefly white British, with a greater number of females, and clonal diversity was perhaps underestimated. At 160-218 and 743-854, vaccine-associated CD4 TCRs were dominant, and they spanned spike.

In regard to this clone: Its cognate antigen is unknown.

V was clipped by 3 bases and J by 4 bases, with 4 bases between them. The germline CDR1 and CDR2 sequences are SEHNR and FQNEAQ (reference sequence). The CDR3 extends over 12 amino acids. Repertoires were generated with immunoSEQ multiplex PCR, while TCRdb's copy carries only in-frame clones and drops some. The repertoire consists of 120,000 to 150,000 clones, with roughly 88% occurring once and the leading ten covering 3% to 4.5%. The chain joins TRBV7-9 to TRBJ1-5; D is unresolved. The sequence was collected from an adult in good health. The specimen comprised peripheral blood, sampled on day 0 of AZD1222 vaccination. CDR3: CASSLVNQPQHF. The CDR3 DNA sequence: TGTGCCAGCAGCTTGGTGAATCAGCCCCAGCATTTT.